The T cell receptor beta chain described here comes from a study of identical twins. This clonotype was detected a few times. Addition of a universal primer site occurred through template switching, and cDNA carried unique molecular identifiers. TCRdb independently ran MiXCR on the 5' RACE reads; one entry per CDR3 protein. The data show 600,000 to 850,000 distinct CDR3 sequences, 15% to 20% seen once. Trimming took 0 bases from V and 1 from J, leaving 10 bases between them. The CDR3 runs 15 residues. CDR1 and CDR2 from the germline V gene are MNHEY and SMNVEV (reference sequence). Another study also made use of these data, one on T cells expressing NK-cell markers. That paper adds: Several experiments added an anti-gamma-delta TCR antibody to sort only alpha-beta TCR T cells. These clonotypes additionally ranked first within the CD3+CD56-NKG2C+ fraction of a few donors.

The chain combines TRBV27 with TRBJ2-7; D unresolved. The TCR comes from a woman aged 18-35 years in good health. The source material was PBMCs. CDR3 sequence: CASSLSRSPSYEQYF. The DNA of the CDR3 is TGTGCCAGCAGTTTATCGAGGTCCCCGTCCTACGAGCAGTACTTC.